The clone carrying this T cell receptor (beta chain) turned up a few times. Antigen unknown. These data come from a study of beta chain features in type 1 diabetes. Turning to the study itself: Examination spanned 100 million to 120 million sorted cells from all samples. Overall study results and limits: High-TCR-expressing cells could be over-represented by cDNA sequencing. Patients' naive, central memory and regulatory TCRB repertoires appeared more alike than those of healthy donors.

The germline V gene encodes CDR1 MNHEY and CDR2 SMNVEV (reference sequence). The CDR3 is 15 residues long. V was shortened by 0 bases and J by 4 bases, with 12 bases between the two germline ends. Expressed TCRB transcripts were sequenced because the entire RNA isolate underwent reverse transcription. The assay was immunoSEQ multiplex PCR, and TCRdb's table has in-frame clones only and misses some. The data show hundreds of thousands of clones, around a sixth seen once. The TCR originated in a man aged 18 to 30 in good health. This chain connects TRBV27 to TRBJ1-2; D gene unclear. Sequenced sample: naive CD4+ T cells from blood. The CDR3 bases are TGTGCCAGCAGTTTATCTGGCAGTCCCAGCTATGGCTACACCTTC. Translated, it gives CASSLSGSPSYGYTF.